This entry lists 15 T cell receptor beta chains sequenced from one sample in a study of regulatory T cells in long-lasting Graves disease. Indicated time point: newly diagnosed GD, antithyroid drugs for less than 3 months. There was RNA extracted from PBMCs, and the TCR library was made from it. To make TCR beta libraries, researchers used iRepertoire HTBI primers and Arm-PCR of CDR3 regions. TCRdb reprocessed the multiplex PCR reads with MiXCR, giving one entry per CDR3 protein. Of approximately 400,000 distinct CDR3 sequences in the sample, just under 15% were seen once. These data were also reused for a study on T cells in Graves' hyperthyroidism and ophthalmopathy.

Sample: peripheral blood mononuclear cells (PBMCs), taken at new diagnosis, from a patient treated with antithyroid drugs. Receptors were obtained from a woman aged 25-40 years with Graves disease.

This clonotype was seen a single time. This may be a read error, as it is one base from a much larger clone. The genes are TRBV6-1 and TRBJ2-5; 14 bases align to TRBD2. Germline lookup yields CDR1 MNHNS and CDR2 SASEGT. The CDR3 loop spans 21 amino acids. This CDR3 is CASILGTRSMGLAGVLETQHF. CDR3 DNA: TGTGCCAGCATTCTGGGGACACGTAGTATGGGACTAGCGGGAGTCCTAGAGACCCAGCACTTC.

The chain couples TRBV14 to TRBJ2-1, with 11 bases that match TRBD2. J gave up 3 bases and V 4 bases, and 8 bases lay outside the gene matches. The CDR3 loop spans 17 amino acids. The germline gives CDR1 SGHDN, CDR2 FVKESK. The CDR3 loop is CASSPVTSGTFYNEQFF. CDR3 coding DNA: TGTGCCAGCAGCCCCGTGACTAGCGGGACTTTCTACAATGAGCAGTTCTTC.

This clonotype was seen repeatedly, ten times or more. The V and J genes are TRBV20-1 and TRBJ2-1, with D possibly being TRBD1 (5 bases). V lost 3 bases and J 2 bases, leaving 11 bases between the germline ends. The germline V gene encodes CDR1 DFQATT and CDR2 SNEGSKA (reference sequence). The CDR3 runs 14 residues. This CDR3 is CSARDTGTYNEQFF. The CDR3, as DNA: TGCAGTGCTAGGGACACCGGAACCTACAATGAGCAGTTCTTC.

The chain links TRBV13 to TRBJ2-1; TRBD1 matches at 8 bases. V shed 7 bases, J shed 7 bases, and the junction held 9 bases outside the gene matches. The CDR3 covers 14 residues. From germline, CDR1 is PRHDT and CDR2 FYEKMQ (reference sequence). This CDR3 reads CASTLGQDWNEQFF. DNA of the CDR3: TGTGCCAGCACTCTGGGACAGGACTGGAATGAGCAGTTCTTC.

DNA for the CDR3: TGTGCCAGCAGCTTAGAGGTAGGGGGCGGGTACGAGCAGTACTTC. Translating gives CASSLEVGGGYEQYF. This chain uses TRBV11-2 with TRBJ2-7; the match to TRBD1 covers 7 bases. The germline V gene has CDR1 SGHAT and CDR2 FQNNGV. The CDR3 sequence is 15 residues long. V shed 0 bases and J 4 bases; nucleotides not matched to a gene: 6.

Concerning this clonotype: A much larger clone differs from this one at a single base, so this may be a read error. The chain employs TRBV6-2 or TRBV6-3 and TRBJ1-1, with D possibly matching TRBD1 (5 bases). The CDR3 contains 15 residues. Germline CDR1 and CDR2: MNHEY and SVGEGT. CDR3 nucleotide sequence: TGTGCCGGCAGTCGCGCAAGAACAGGGAACACTGAAGCTTTCTTT. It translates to CAGSRARTGNTEAFF.

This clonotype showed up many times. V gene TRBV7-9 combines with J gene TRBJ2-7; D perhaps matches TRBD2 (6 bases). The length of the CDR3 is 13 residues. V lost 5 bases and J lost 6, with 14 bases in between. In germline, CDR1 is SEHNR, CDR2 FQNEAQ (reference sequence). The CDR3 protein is CASSPFGGAEQYF. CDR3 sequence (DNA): TGTGCCAGCAGCCCCTTCGGAGGGGCCGAGCAGTACTTC.

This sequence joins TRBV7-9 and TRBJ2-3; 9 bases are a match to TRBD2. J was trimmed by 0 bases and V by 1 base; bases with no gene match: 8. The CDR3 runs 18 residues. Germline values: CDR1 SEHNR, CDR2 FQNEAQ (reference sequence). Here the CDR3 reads CASSLVAGGFPSTDTQYF. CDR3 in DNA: TGTGCCAGCAGCTTAGTCGCGGGAGGGTTCCCAAGCACAGATACGCAGTATTTT.

CDR3 sequence reads: CASSLGFEDYGLSDEQFF. The DNA for the CDR3 is TGTGCCAGCAGCTTAGGGTTTGAGGACTACGGATTGAGCGATGAGCAGTTCTTC. The V and J genes are TRBV11-1 and TRBJ2-1, with D possibly being TRBD2 (6 bases). CDR1 is SGHAT and CDR2 is FQDESV in the germline V gene (reference sequence). The CDR3 has 18 residues. V lost 1 base to trimming and J lost 8 bases, with 24 bases between them.

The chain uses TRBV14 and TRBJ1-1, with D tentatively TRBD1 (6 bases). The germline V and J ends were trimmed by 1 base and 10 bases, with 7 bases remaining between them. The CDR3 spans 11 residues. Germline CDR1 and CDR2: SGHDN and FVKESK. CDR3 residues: CASSQGGAAFF. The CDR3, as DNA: TGTGCCAGCAGCCAAGGGGGGGCAGCTTTCTTT.

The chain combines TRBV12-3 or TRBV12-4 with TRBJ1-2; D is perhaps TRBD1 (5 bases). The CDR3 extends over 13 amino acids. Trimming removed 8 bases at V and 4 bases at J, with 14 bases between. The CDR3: CASGTGRGYGYTF. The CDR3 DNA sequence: TGTGCCAGCGGAACCGGGAGGGGCTATGGCTACACCTTC.

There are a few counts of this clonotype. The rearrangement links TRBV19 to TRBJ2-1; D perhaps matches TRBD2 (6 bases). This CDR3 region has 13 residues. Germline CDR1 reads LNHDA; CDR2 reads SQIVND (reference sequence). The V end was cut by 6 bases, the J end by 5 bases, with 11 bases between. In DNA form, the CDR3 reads TGTGCCAGTAGCGGGAGAACCAACAATGAGCAGTTCTTC. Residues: CASSGRTNNEQFF.

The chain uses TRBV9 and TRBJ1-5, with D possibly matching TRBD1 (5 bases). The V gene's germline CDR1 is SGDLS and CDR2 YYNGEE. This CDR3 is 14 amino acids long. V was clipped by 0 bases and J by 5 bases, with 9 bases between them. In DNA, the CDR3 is TGTGCCAGCAGCGTAGCTGGGGGAGATCAGCCCCAGCATTTT. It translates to CASSVAGGDQPQHF.

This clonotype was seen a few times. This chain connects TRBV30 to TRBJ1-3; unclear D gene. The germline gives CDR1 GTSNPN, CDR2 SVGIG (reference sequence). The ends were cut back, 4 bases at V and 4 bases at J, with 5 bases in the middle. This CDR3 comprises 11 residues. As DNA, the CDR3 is TGTGCCTGGAAATCCGGAAACACCATATATTTT. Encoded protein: CAWKSGNTIYF.

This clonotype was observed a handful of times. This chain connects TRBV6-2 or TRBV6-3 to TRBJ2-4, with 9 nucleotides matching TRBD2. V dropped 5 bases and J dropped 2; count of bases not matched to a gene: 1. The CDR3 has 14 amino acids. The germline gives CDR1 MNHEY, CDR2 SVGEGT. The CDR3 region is CASSLAGPKNIQYF. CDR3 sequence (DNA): TGTGCCAGCAGTCTAGCGGGACCCAAAAACATTCAGTACTTC.